Below are 3 T cell receptor beta chains sequenced from a single sample in a study of shared T cell receptors in the human thymus. This table comes from immunoSEQ multiplex PCR, and its TCRdb copy is limited to in-frame clones, with some not included. The sample has about 380,000 clones; over 90% are singletons. Sequencing was carried out using thymocytes. These receptors were obtained from a human donor.

The rearrangement links TRBV14 to TRBJ2-7, with D perhaps assigned TRBD1 or TRBD2 (5 bases each). V dropped 1 base and J dropped 5 bases, with 9 bases sitting between them. The germline V gene encodes CDR1 SGHDN and CDR2 FVKESK. This CDR3 is built from 13 residues. The CDR3 coding sequence is TGTGCCAGCAGCCAAGCCGAGGGGAACGAGCAGTACTTC. The encoded protein is CASSQAEGNEQYF.

For the CDR3, the DNA is TGTGCCAGCAGCTGGGGGACGGATCATTATAGCAATCAGCCCCAGCATTTT. Translated: CASSWGTDHYSNQPQHF. The rearrangement links TRBV7-8 to TRBJ1-5, with D possibly TRBD1 on 5 matching bases. Trimming cost V 4 bases and J 0 bases, with 16 bases left between them. The CDR3 covers 17 residues. Germline assignment: CDR1 SGHVS and CDR2 FQNEAQ. Full variable domain (outside the CDR3, taken from reference TRBV7-8 and TRBJ1-5): GAGVSQSPRYKVAKRGQDVALRCDPISGHVSLFWYQQALGQGPEFLTYFQNEAQLDKSGLPSDRFFAERPEGSVSTLKIQRTQQEDSAVYLCASSWGTDHYSNQPQHFGDGTRLSIL.

The V gene is TRBV6-1, the J gene TRBJ1-3; no clear D gene. The CDR3 consists of 16 residues. Germline CDR1 and CDR2: MNHNS and SASEGT. Deletions cut 3 bases from V and 0 bases from J, with 12 bases between. The CDR3 DNA follows: TGTGCCAGCAGTGATTCTCTTGGCACCTCTGGAAACACCATATATTTT. This codes for CASSDSLGTSGNTIYF.